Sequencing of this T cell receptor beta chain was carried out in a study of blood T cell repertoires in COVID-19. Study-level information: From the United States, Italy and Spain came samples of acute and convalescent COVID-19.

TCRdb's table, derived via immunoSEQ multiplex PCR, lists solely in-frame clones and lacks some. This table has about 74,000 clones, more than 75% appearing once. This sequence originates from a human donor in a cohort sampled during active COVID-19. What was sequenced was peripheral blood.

Here the CDR3 reads CASSLQGGNYGYTF. Written as DNA, the CDR3 is TGTGCCAGCAGCTTACAGGGGGGTAACTATGGCTACACCTTC. The V gene is TRBV5-4, the J gene TRBJ1-2; 8 bases fit TRBD1. V shed 2 bases and J 1 base; nucleotides not matched to a gene: 1. This CDR3 contains 14 residues. CDR1 is SGHNT and CDR2 is YYREEE in the germline V gene (reference sequence).